This T cell receptor beta chain was identified during a study of shared clonotypes between healthy human individuals. Assay: immunoSEQ multiplex PCR; the TCRdb copy retains only in-frame clones and omits some. The sample holds roughly 2 million clones, about 95% seen once. V lost 3 bases to trimming and J lost 1 base, with 14 bases between them. The CDR3 runs 16 residues. Germline V gene sequence: CDR1 MNHEY, CDR2 SMNVEV (reference sequence). Positive CCR7 selection of CD45RO-negative cells yielded the naive CD8 cells, and terminally differentiated effector memory CD45RA+ cells were excluded. The specimen sequenced was naive CD8+ T cells sorted from blood. V usage is TRBV27 and J usage is TRBJ2-3; tentative D call: TRBD2 (6 bases). This clonotype was sampled from a man aged 18 to 35 in good health. The CDR3 nucleotides read TGTGCCAGCAGTTTCATCCTGCGGGGTGGCACAGATACGCAGTATTTT. Its translation: CASSFILRGGTDTQYF.